The T cell receptor (beta chain) under discussion was sequenced for a study of T cell responses to AZD1222 COVID-19 vaccine. The table came from immunoSEQ multiplex PCR; TCRdb's copy has only in-frame clones and leaves some out. Of 55,000 to 85,000 clones in the sample, less than 90% were seen once. CDR1 MNHNS and CDR2 SASEGT come from the germline V gene. V lost 6 bases, J lost 3 bases, and 6 bases stayed unmatched. The CDR3 contains 14 residues. This material consisted of peripheral blood, taken on day 0 of AZD1222 vaccination. This sequence joins TRBV6-1 and TRBJ2-3; 7 nucleotides match TRBD1. This TCR came from an adult in good health. CDR3 residues: CASSPGQRTDTQYF. CDR3 DNA sequence: TGTGCCAGCAGCCCGGGACAGAGGACAGATACGCAGTATTTT.